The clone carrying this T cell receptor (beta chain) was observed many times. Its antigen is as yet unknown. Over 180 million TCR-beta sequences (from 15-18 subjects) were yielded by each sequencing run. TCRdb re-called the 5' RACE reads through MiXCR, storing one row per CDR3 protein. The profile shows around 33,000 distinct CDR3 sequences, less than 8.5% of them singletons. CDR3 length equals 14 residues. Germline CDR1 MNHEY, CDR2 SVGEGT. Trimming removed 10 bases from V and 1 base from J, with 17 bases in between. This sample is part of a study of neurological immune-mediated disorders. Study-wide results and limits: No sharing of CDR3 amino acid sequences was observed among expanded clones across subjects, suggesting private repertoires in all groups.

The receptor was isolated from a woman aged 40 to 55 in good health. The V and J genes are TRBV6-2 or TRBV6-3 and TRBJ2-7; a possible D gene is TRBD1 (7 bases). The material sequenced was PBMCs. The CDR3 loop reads CATFSGDRSYEQYF. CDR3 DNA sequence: TGTGCCACCTTCTCGGGGGACAGATCCTACGAGCAGTACTTC.